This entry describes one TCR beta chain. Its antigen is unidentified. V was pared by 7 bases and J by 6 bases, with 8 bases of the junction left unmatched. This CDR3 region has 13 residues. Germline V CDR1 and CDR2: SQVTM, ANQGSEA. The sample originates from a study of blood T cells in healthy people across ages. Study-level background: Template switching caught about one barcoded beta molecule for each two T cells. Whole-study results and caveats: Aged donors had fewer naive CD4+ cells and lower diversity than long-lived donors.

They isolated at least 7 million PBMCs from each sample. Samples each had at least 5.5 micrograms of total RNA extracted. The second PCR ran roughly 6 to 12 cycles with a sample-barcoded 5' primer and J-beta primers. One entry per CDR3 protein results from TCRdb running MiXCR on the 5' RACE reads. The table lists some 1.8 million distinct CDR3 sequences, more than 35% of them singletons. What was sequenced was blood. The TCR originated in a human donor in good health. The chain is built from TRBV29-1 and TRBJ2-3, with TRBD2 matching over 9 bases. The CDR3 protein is CSGRGGARDTQYF. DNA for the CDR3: TGCAGCGGACGCGGGGGGGCCAGGGATACGCAGTATTTT.